This T cell receptor beta chain was documented in a study of beta chain features in type 1 diabetes (dated by TCRdb to the late 2010s). In terms of the full investigation: Patients and healthy donors did not differ in mean age, gender distribution, total cell number or subset yield. A total of roughly 100 million sorted cells were examined across all samples, and the number of cells per subset was strongly correlated with RNA yield. The study compared TCRB repertoires of sorted circulating CD4+ T cell subsets between recently diagnosed type 1 diabetes patients and matched healthy donors. Regulatory and stem cell-like memory subsets were isolated from only 8 patients and 8 healthy donors, whereas naive and central memory subsets came from all 28 donors.

Each donor gave one peripheral blood draw, averaging approximately 110 mL, which was collected into heparinised tubes. A BD FACSAria II was used to sort naive, central memory, regulatory and stem cell-like memory CD4+ T cells with a panel that included CD45RO, CCR7, CD25, CD127, CD95 and CD27. Purity was above 98% for every sorted population. PBMCs were isolated immediately by Lymphoprep density gradient centrifugation and stained directly without culture. So that batch effects would be minimized, each experiment stained and sorted samples in pairs, pairing one healthy donor with one patient. What the study reported, not specific to this receptor: Because cDNA was sequenced instead of genomic DNA, highly expressing activated cells could be over-represented, though the groups showed no difference in activation or CD3 levels. Because the HLA sub-analyses included only small numbers of individuals, any influence of HLA type on TCRB rearrangement was left unresolved. Shorter templates might be favored by PCR, yet because patient and control samples were amplified and corrected together, any such skew would affect both groups equally. At VDJ recombination sites, patients with type 1 diabetes made fewer insertions and deleted more nucleotides, a pattern implying thymic rearrangement abnormalities. Naive, central memory and regulatory TCRB repertoires appeared to be more similar among patients than among healthy donors. A moderate but significant shortening of TCRB CDR3 length was observed in type 1 diabetes patients in all four CD4+ subsets.

The CDR3 spans 14 residues, from the cysteine through the phenylalanine. The entry retains the CDR3 DNA only, 42 bases that are in frame from base 1. The V and J ends are trimmed by 5 bases and 6 bases, leaving 17 bases between them. Looking up the germline V gene yields CDR1 SGHAT and CDR2 FQNNGV. This clone has just a few counts. Its cognate antigen has yet to be identified. No per-base quality is available; no much larger clone lies one base away. The entire isolated RNA was reverse transcribed using the High Capacity cDNA Reverse Transcription Kit, and thus expressed TCRB transcripts were sequenced. Naive, central memory and regulatory T cell samples underwent deep immunoSEQ sequencing, averaging approximately 3.3 million total reads per sample. Sorted cells were lysed in RLT buffer and RNA was extracted with DNase-treated RNeasy Micro or Mini kits, depending on cell number. To prevent cross-contamination, each cell subset was processed individually, whereas patient and healthy donor samples were processed jointly. The immunoSEQ multiplex PCR was used to amplify TCRB sequences from cDNA, generating 87-bp fragments that spanned the CDR3 region. Amplicons were sequenced on the Illumina HiSeq platform. From the authors' description of their analysis: PCR bias was corrected computationally using synthetic template baselines, and reads within Hamming distance 2 were collapsed, with unmergeable singletons discarded. Reads were aligned against IMGT to assign V, D and J genes, CDR3 length and insertions or deletions at six rearrangement sites. Clonotype counts were normalized to sorted cell number within each subset before computing true diversity and Gini coefficients with the tcR R package. The overlap coefficient, calculated on TCRB nucleotide sequences, was used to quantify repertoire sharing. The table comes from immuneACCESS by way of TCRdb, which keeps in-frame sequences with V and J called. Part of the clones is missing from these tables; in studies checked, under half for an unresolved V gene and the rest for unknown reasons. Clone size and the V and J calls come from that table; the DNA yielded D and trimming. The sample data list 150,000 or so clones, and about a tenth of these were observed just once. Of the sample, 0.6% to 0.8% falls within the top ten clones.

Sequenced material: central memory CD4+ T cells from blood. The receptor comes from a man between 18 and 29 years old in good health. This sequence uses TRBV11-2 and TRBJ2-7; possibly the D gene is TRBD2, per 6 matching bases. The DNA sequence is given as TGTGCCAGCAGCCCGGGGGTATCGATGTCCGAGCAGTACTTC. The translation is CASSPGVSMSEQYF.